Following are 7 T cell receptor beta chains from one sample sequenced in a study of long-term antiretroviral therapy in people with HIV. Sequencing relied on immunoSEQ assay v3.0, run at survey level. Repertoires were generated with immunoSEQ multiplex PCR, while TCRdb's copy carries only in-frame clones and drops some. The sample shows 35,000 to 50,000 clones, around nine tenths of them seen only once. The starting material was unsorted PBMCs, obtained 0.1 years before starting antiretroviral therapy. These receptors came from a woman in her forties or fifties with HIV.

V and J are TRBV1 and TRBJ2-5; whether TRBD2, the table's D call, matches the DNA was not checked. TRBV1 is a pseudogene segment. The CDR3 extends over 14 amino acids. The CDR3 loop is CTSSQVERWETQYF. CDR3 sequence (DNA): TGCACCAGCAGCCAAGTAGAGAGGTGGGAGACCCAGTACTTC.

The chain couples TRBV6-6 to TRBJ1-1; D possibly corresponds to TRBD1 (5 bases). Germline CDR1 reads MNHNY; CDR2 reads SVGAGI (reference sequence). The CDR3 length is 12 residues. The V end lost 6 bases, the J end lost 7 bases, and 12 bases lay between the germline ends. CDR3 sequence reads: CASSPVGGEAFF. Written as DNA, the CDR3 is TGTGCCAGCAGCCCCGTGGGGGGTGAAGCTTTCTTT.

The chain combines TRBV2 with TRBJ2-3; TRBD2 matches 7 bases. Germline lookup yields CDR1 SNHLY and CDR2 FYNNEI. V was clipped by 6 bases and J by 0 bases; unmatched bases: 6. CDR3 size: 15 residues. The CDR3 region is CASSTGLKSTDTQYF. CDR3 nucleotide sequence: TGTGCCAGCAGCACGGGACTAAAGAGCACAGATACGCAGTATTTT.

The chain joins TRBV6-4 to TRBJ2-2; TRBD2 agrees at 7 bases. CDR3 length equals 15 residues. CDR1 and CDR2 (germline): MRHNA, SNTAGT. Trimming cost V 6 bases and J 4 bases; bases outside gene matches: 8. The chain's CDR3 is CASSPGGDGTGELFF. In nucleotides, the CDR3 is TGTGCCAGCAGCCCGGGGGGTGACGGCACCGGGGAGCTGTTTTTT.

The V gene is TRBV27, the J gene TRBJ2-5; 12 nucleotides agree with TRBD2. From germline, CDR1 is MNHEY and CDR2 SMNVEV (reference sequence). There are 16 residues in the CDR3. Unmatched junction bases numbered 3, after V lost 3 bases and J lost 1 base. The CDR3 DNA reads TGTGCCAGCAGTTTGTTGACTAGCGGGGGCCAAGAGACCCAGTACTTC. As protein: CASSLLTSGGQETQYF.

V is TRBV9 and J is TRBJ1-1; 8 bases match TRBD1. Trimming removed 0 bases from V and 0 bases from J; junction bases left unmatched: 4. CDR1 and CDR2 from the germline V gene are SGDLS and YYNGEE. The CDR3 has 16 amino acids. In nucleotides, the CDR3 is TGTGCCAGCAGCGTAGTAGGACAGGGCATGAACACTGAAGCTTTCTTT. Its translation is CASSVVGQGMNTEAFF.

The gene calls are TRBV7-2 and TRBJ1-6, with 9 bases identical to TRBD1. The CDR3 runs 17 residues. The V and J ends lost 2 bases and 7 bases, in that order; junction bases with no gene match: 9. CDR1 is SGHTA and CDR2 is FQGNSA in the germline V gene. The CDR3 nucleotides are TGTGCCAGCAGCTTACCCTCCGGGACAGGGAGAAATTCACCCCTCCACTTT. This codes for CASSLPSGTGRNSPLHF. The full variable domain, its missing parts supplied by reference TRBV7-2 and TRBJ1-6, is GAGVSQSPSNKVTEKGKDVELRCDPISGHTALYWYRQSLGQGLEFLIYFQGNSAPDKSGLPSDRFSAERTGGSVSTLTIQRTQQEDSAVYLCASSLPSGTGRNSPLHFGNGTRLTVT.